The 20 T cell receptor beta chains reported below all come from one sample, sequenced in a study of CD8 T cells in Susac syndrome. Random hexamers were used to reverse transcribe an amount of roughly 0.5 to 1 ug RNA. TCRdb recomputed calls from the immunoSEQ multiplex PCR reads with MiXCR, one row per CDR3 protein. The sample shows about 160,000 distinct CDR3 sequences, approximately 94% of them seen only once. The sample comprised CD4+ T cells from PBMCs. The source is a human donor with multiple sclerosis.

This chain joins TRBV18 and TRBJ1-6, with D perhaps TRBD1 (5 bases). Trimming took 2 bases from V and 8 from J, leaving 13 bases between them. CDR1 is KGHSH, CDR2 LQKENI, per germline. The CDR3 is 15 amino acids. The chain's CDR3 is CASSPGAASDSPLHF. The CDR3 DNA follows: TGTGCCAGCTCACCAGGGGCTGCATCTGATTCACCCCTCCACTTT.

The rearrangement links TRBV14 to TRBJ2-5; D uncertain. The CDR3 loop spans 13 amino acids. The germline V and J ends were trimmed by 4 bases and 2 bases, with 8 bases remaining between them. Per the germline V gene, CDR1 is SGHDN and CDR2 is FVKESK. The CDR3 DNA is TGTGCCAGCAGCCTTTCCCTTCAAGAGACCCAGTACTTC. This sequence encodes CASSLSLQETQYF.

The chain employs TRBV20-1 and TRBJ2-3, with 7 bases fitting TRBD1. J gave up 0 bases and V 5 bases, and 5 bases lay outside the gene matches. Germline V lookup: CDR1 DFQATT, CDR2 SNEGSKA (reference sequence). The CDR3 consists of 14 residues. In nucleotides, the CDR3 is TGCAGTGCTGTGGGACAGATGAGCACAGATACGCAGTATTTT. It codes for CSAVGQMSTDTQYF.

V and J are TRBV6-5 and TRBJ1-2; TRBD1 matches at 7 bases. CDR1 is MNHEY and CDR2 is SVGAGI in the germline V gene. V trimming: 0 bases; J trimming: 4 bases; junction bases outside the gene matches: 8. The CDR3 has 16 amino acids. The CDR3 reads CASSYSRTGGGYGYTF. CDR3 sequence (DNA): TGTGCCAGCAGTTACTCCAGGACAGGAGGGGGCTATGGCTACACCTTC.

V usage is TRBV29-1 and J usage is TRBJ2-3, with 7 bases lining up with TRBD2. The V segment lost 6 bases and the J segment 4 bases; nucleotides outside the gene matches: 10. CDR1 and CDR2 (germline): SQVTM, ANQGSEA. This CDR3 has 14 amino acids. The CDR3 region has the DNA TGCAGCGTCAGCGGGACCTCCGGGGCAGATACGCAGTATTTT. Its translation is CSVSGTSGADTQYF.

This chain joins TRBV12-3 or TRBV12-4 and TRBJ2-2; D perhaps matches TRBD1 (6 bases). This CDR3 comprises 15 residues. V was clipped by 3 bases and J by 2 bases, with 10 bases between them. The CDR3 nucleotides are TGTGCCAGCAGTTTGTGGGACAAAAACACCGGGGAGCTGTTTTTT. It is translated as CASSLWDKNTGELFF.

The rearrangement uses TRBV3-1 and TRBJ1-1; tentative D call: TRBD1 (5 bases). The CDR3 spans 14 residues. Trimming left V 0 bases short and J 11 bases short, with 16 bases between. Germline CDR1 is LGHDT and CDR2 is YNNKEL (reference sequence). As DNA, the CDR3 is TGTGCCAGCAGCCAAGATCGGGTGGCAGGGAAGGCTTTCTTT. This gives the protein CASSQDRVAGKAFF.

The genes are TRBV20-1 and TRBJ2-7; 14 nucleotides match TRBD2. Trimming at V came to 2 bases and at J to 6 bases, leaving 3 bases not matched to a gene. There are 14 residues in the CDR3. From germline, CDR1 is DFQATT and CDR2 SNEGSKA (reference sequence). The CDR3 here is CSARPGLAGGEQYF. The CDR3 DNA reads TGCAGTGCTAGACCAGGACTAGCGGGAGGCGAGCAGTACTTC.

V usage is TRBV12-3 or TRBV12-4 and J usage is TRBJ1-5; D remains unclear. Trimming cost V 8 bases and J 5 bases, with 13 bases left between them. This CDR3 has 13 residues. The CDR3 DNA reads as TGTGCCAGCCAATGGGAGAATCATCAGCCCCAGCATTTT. The encoded protein is CASQWENHQPQHF.

This CDR3 reads CATSSSWTVNYGYTF. Here the CDR3 DNA reads TGTGCCACCAGCAGTTCGTGGACAGTCAACTATGGCTACACCTTC. The chain has TRBV15 and TRBJ1-2; D may be TRBD1 (6 bases). Germline CDR1 LNHNV, CDR2 YYDKDF (reference sequence). CDR3 size: 15 residues. V dropped 3 bases and J dropped 2 bases, with 13 bases sitting between them.

The chain employs TRBV2 and TRBJ1-3, with 7 nucleotides matching TRBD1. Trimming removed 6 bases from V and 0 bases from J; junction bases left unmatched: 11. CDR3 length: 17 amino acids. Germline assignment: CDR1 SNHLY and CDR2 FYNNEI. The CDR3 reads CASRTLRTGPSGNTIYF. The CDR3 nucleotides read TGTGCCAGCAGAACCCTCAGGACAGGACCCTCTGGAAACACCATATATTTT.

The chain links TRBV29-1 to TRBJ2-6, with no clear D. V dropped 7 bases and J dropped 4 bases, with 5 bases sitting between them. This CDR3 has 11 residues. Germline CDR1 reads SQVTM; CDR2 reads ANQGSEA. The CDR3 nucleotides read TGCAGCGCCTGGGGGGCCAACGTCCTGACTTTC. It translates to CSAWGANVLTF.

V gene TRBV10-3 combines with J gene TRBJ2-7; 9 nucleotides line up with TRBD1. From germline, CDR1 is ENHRY and CDR2 SYGVKD. The CDR3 is 12 residues long. Germline trimming cut 6 bases from V and 4 bases from J; bases unmatched to any gene: 1. CDR3 bases: TGTGCCATCAGCGGGACAGGGTACGAGCAGTACTTC. Protein: CAISGTGYEQYF.

In regard to this clonotype: One end of the junction is discordant with germline, which a read error may explain. V usage is TRBV10-2 and J usage is TRBJ1-5, with D maybe TRBD1 (6 bases). The CDR3 contains 13 residues. Germline V lookup: CDR1 WSHSY, CDR2 SAAADI. CDR3 region: CATSSGVGQPQHF. CDR3 bases: TGCGCCACCAGTTCAGGGGTCGGGCAGCCCCAGCATTTT.

The chain has TRBV6-6 and TRBJ1-4; 9 positions agree with TRBD1. V lost 2 bases, J lost 7 bases, and 8 bases stayed unmatched. Germline loops: CDR1 MNHNY, CDR2 SVGAGI (reference sequence). The CDR3 extends over 16 amino acids. As DNA, the CDR3 is TGTGCCAGCAGTTACGGAACAGGGGGCGAGGGTGAAAAACTGTTTTTT. This encodes CASSYGTGGEGEKLFF.

The genes are TRBV19 and TRBJ1-1; the D gene is possibly TRBD1 (6 bases). The CDR3 contains 16 residues. Trimming removed 3 bases at V and 3 bases at J, with 17 bases between. The germline V gene encodes CDR1 LNHDA and CDR2 SQIVND (reference sequence). CDR3 region: CASSILGGGEYTEAFF. The CDR3 DNA is TGTGCCAGTAGTATCCTGGGGGGCGGAGAATACACTGAAGCTTTCTTT.

This clonotype was observed a single time. The gene calls are TRBV7-6 and TRBJ2-1; TRBD2 aligns across 12 bases. The length of the CDR3 is 17 residues. The junction had 11 bases not matched to a gene; V was cut back by 5 bases and J by 6 bases. Germline V gene sequence: CDR1 SGHVS, CDR2 FNYEAQ. In nucleotides, the CDR3 is TGTGCCAGCAGCCTGAGGACTAGCGGGATATCTGGCAATGAGCAGTTCTTC. It encodes CASSLRTSGISGNEQFF.

The J gene is TRBJ1-1, the V gene TRBV7-8, with D possibly matching TRBD1 (5 bases). With 5 bases removed from V and 1 base from J, the gap between germline ends came to 11 bases. Germline-derived CDR1 and CDR2 are SGHVS and FQNEAQ. This CDR3 region has 14 residues. CDR3 sequence: CASSPTVANTEAFF. CDR3 nucleotide sequence: TGTGCCAGCAGCCCGACAGTGGCGAACACTGAAGCTTTCTTT. Full variable domain (missing parts from reference TRBV7-8 and TRBJ1-1): GAGVSQSPRYKVAKRGQDVALRCDPISGHVSLFWYQQALGQGPEFLTYFQNEAQLDKSGLPSDRFFAERPEGSVSTLKIQRTQQEDSAVYLCASSPTVANTEAFFGQGTRLTVV.

The V call is TRBV10-3, the J call TRBJ1-2; no firm D call. The CDR3 has 13 amino acids. Germline lookup yields CDR1 ENHRY and CDR2 SYGVKD. Trimming stripped 0 bases from V and 8 bases from J, with 10 bases between. The CDR3 region has the DNA TGTGCCATCAGTGAGTCCCCCTTCGACGGCTACACCTTC. It codes for CAISESPFDGYTF.

The chain joins TRBV20-1 to TRBJ1-2, with unresolved D. In germline, CDR1 is DFQATT, CDR2 SNEGSKA (reference sequence). This CDR3 region has 14 residues. The V end lost 0 bases, the J end lost 5 bases, and 13 bases lay between the germline ends. The CDR3 DNA reads as TGCAGTGCTAGAGATGCGGTATACGGTTATGGCTACACCTTC. Translated, it gives CSARDAVYGYGYTF.